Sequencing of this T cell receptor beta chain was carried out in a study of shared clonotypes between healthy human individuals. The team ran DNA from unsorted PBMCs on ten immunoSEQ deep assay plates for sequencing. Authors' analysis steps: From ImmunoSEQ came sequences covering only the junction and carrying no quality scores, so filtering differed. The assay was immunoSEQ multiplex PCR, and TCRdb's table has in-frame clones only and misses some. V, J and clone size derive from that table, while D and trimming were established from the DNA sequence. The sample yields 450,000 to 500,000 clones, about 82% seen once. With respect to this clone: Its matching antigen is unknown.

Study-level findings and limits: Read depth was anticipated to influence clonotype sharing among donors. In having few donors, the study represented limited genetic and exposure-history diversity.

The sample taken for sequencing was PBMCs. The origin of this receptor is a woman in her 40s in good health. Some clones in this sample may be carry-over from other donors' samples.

CDR3: CASSFGVLSGNTIYF. The CDR3 coding sequence is TGTGCCAGCAGCTTTGGGGTTCTCTCTGGAAACACCATATATTTT. The chain employs TRBV7-9 and TRBJ1-3; D uncertain. Looked up from germline, CDR1 is SEHNR and CDR2 is FQNEAQ (reference sequence). CDR3 length: 15 residues. Trimming pared 3 bases from V and 0 bases from J, leaving 9 bases between.